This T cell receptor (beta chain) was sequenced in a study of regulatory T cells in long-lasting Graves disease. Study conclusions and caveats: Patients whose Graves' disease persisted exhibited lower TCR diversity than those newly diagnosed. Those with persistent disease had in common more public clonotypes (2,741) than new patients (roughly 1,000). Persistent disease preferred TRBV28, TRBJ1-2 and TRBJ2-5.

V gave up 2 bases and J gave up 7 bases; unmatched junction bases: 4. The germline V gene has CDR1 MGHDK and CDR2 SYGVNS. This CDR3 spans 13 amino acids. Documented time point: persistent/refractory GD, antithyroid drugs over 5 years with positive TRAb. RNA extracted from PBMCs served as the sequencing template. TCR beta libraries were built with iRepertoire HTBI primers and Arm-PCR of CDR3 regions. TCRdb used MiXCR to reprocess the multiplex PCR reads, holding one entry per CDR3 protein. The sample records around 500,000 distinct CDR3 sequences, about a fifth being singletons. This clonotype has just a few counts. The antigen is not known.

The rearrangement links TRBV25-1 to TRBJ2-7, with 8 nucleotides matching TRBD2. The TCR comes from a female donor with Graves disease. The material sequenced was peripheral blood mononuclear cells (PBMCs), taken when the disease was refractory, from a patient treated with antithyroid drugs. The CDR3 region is CASSERLANEQYF. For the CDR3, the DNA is TGTGCCAGCAGTGAAAGACTAGCGAATGAGCAGTACTTC.